This TCR beta chain was identified in a study of T-cell reconstitution after alpha-beta-depleted transplantation in children. Unique molecular identifiers were used to barcode this TCRbeta library. TCRdb processed the PCR reads anew with MiXCR; each CDR3 protein has one entry. The data hold about 600,000 distinct CDR3 sequences, with roughly 13% observed a single time. Broader study findings: Some patients' high day-60 TCRbeta diversity was traced to surviving recipient T cells and thymic progenitors. T-cell counts and diversity at one year post-transplant came mainly from newly produced T cells. Expanded graft clones numbering several hundred reportedly gave rise to alpha-beta T cells about two months after transplant.

This CDR3 contains 16 residues. Trimming took 1 base from V and 7 from J, leaving 17 bases between them. CDR1 is SGHVS and CDR2 is FNYEAQ in the germline V gene. This clonotype was counted a few times. What it binds is not known. The chain couples TRBV7-6 to TRBJ2-1, with D tentatively TRBD1 (6 bases). The sequence was obtained from a male patient aged 10 to 17 who had a stem cell transplant for acute myeloid leukemia, so the T cells may come from the graft donor. Sample: PBMCs, mostly from graft donor cells, taken 360 days after TCRalphabeta/CD19-depleted stem cell transplant. CDR3 coding DNA: TGTGCCAGCAGCTTAGTGTACAGGGACGGGGTGAATGAGCAGTTCTTC. Translated: CASSLVYRDGVNEQFF.